This TCR beta chain was sequenced during a study of blood T cell repertoires in COVID-19. Background on the study: From the United States, Italy and Spain came samples of acute and convalescent COVID-19. Sample material is recorded as cDNA or gDNA derived from T cells, B-cell-depleted T cells, or PBMCs.

CDR1 ENHRY and CDR2 SYGVKD come from the germline V gene. The CDR3 contains 13 residues. The ends were cut back, 10 bases at V and 6 bases at J, with 18 bases in the middle. As handled by the study authors: Estimated nucleated cell counts came from reference gene primer amplification. Produced via immunoSEQ multiplex PCR; TCRdb's table is partial and in-frame only. That table gives V, J and clone size, and the DNA gave D and trimming. The data contain about 300,000 clones, about 86% of them singletons. This receptor was obtained from a woman aged 45-59 years with acute or convalescent COVID-19. Sequencing was carried out using peripheral blood. This chain joins TRBV10-3 and TRBJ1-1; no clear D gene. The CDR3 nucleotides read TGTGCCACCCACACGGGGTTCAAGTCTGAAGCTTTCTTT. This codes for CATHTGFKSEAFF.